This TCR beta chain was identified in a study of cytomegalovirus exposure and HLA in healthy donors. Across the study: Falling in the Caucasian-associated ancestry cluster were about 80% of approximately 410 genotyped donors. Points from the study as a whole: The authors enumerated 150 to 200 TCR beta chains as linked to cytomegalovirus. Being indistinguishable, some V segments were excluded, TRBV6-2 and TRBV6-3 among them.

As for the donors, each was a healthy bone marrow donor. The J segment lost 7 bases and the V segment lost 6 bases, leaving 4 bases of the junction unmatched. The germline gives CDR1 MNHNY, CDR2 SVGAGI (reference sequence). The length of the CDR3 is 13 residues. With regard to this clone: Its antigen is currently unknown.

PCR used 60 Vbeta primers and 13 Jbeta primers. Produced via immunoSEQ multiplex PCR; TCRdb's table is partial and in-frame only. The sample yields about 140,000 clones, approximately 76% seen once. V gene TRBV6-6 combines with J gene TRBJ1-5, with 9 bases lining up with TRBD1. The origin of this receptor is a man aged 40-49 years in good health and CMV-seronegative. Material for sequencing was PBMCs. This CDR3 reads CASRQGAGQPQHF. The CDR3 region has the DNA TGTGCCAGCAGACAGGGGGCTGGCCAGCCCCAGCATTTT.